The 11 T cell receptor beta chains presented below share a single source sample, sequenced in a study of cytomegalovirus exposure and HLA in healthy donors. The PCR had 60 Vbeta and 13 Jbeta primers. Sequencing used immunoSEQ multiplex PCR; TCRdb keeps in-frame clones, though not all of them. The table has 40,000 to 60,000 clones, around 70% seen once. What was sequenced was PBMCs. The receptors shown here come from a woman aged 45-65 years in good health and CMV-seronegative.

The genes are TRBV6-1 and TRBJ2-7; D gene ambiguous. Deletions cut 2 bases from V and 3 bases from J, with 11 bases between. The germline V gene has CDR1 MNHNS and CDR2 SASEGT. This CDR3 has 14 residues. CDR3 amino acids: CASSESHRIYEQYF. CDR3 bases: TGTGCCAGCAGTGAATCCCACAGAATCTACGAGCAGTACTTC.

The sample holds a few counts of this clone. V gene TRBV19 combines with J gene TRBJ1-5; 7 positions match TRBD1. The CDR3 totals 18 residues. The ends lost 4 bases at V and 1 base at J; junction bases unmatched: 13. The germline V gene has CDR1 LNHDA and CDR2 SQIVND (reference sequence). CDR3 DNA sequence: TGTGCCAGTAGTAGGAGTGAAGGGACAGTCTTAAGCAATCAGCCCCAGCATTTT. Encoded protein: CASSRSEGTVLSNQPQHF.

This clone came up a few times. The chain carries TRBV28 and TRBJ2-5, with no clear D. Trimming left V 3 bases short and J 2 bases short, with 13 bases between. Germline V gene sequence: CDR1 MDHEN, CDR2 SYDVKM. The CDR3 has 15 residues. The CDR3 region has the DNA TGTGCCAGCAGTTTTCCCAATCTGGCTCAAGAGACCCAGTACTTC. This translates into CASSFPNLAQETQYF.

This clone was seen a handful of times. This chain uses TRBV7-9 with TRBJ2-3; TRBD1 matches 7 bases. Germline CDR1 and CDR2: SEHNR and FQNEAQ (reference sequence). The V and J ends lost 5 bases and 2 bases, in that order; junction bases with no gene match: 7. This CDR3 comprises 15 residues. The CDR3 protein is CASSPWTGITDTQYF. The DNA of the CDR3 is TGTGCCAGCAGCCCTTGGACAGGAATCACAGATACGCAGTATTTT.

The gene calls are TRBV6-5 and TRBJ1-5; TRBD1 is a possible D gene (5 bases). Germline CDR1 reads MNHEY; CDR2 reads SVGAGI. Trimming pared 10 bases from V and 5 bases from J, leaving 18 bases between. CDR3 length: 14 amino acids. The CDR3 bases are TGTGCCACTTCCGCGAATGGGGGGGATCAGCCCCAGCATTTT. Amino acids: CATSANGGDQPQHF.

This chain links TRBV27 with TRBJ2-1; TRBD1 might be the D (5 bases). V was shortened by 0 bases and J by 5 bases, with 11 bases between the two germline ends. Germline V lookup: CDR1 MNHEY, CDR2 SMNVEV (reference sequence). The CDR3 extends over 15 amino acids. CDR3 DNA sequence: TGTGCCAGCAGTTTATCGGGGCAACTCAACAATGAGCAGTTCTTC. The encoded protein is CASSLSGQLNNEQFF.

The chain joins TRBV7-3 to TRBJ1-1; D perhaps matches TRBD1 (6 bases). Trimming removed 5 bases at V and 3 bases at J, with 7 bases between. Germline CDR1 reads SGHTA; CDR2 reads FQGTGA. The CDR3 has 12 residues. CDR3 DNA sequence: TGTGCCAGCAGCCCAGGGGACACTGAAGCTTTCTTT. It encodes CASSPGDTEAFF.

The chain links TRBV7-2 to TRBJ1-1; 7 bases match TRBD1. V lost 1 base to trimming and J lost 6 bases; unmatched junction nucleotides: 11. The germline V gene encodes CDR1 SGHTA and CDR2 FQGNSA. There are 16 residues in the CDR3. In nucleotides, the CDR3 is TGTGCCAGCAGCTTAGGGCAGGGGGGAGTGGTCGCTGAAGCTTTCTTT. The encoded protein is CASSLGQGGVVAEAFF. Variable domain in full (rest from reference TRBV7-2 and TRBJ1-1): GAGVSQSPSNKVTEKGKDVELRCDPISGHTALYWYRQSLGQGLEFLIYFQGNSAPDKSGLPSDRFSAERTGGSVSTLTIQRTQQEDSAVYLCASSLGQGGVVAEAFFGQGTRLTVV.

V gene TRBV28 combines with J gene TRBJ1-6, with D hard to call. V lost 2 bases, J lost 7 bases, and 6 bases lay in between. The CDR3 totals 13 residues. CDR1 MDHEN and CDR2 SYDVKM come from the germline V gene. CDR3 coding DNA: TGTGCCAGCAGTTTAAACATCAATTCACCCCTCCACTTT. It encodes CASSLNINSPLHF.

The V and J genes are TRBV5-1 and TRBJ2-3; TRBD1 matches at 7 bases. V lost 6 bases and J lost 4; bases outside the gene matches: 5. The CDR3 length is 13 residues. Germline-derived CDR1 and CDR2 are SGHRS and YFSETQ. CDR3 region: CASKGQLSDTQYF. Written as DNA, the CDR3 is TGCGCCAGCAAGGGACAGTTGTCAGATACGCAGTATTTT.

This rearrangement joins TRBV5-1 to TRBJ2-5, with a possible D match to TRBD1 (6 bases). V lost 1 base and J 3 bases, leaving 13 bases between the germline ends. The CDR3 spans 15 residues. CDR1 is SGHRS, CDR2 YFSETQ, per germline. The CDR3 loop is CASSLWGTSEETQYF. In DNA, the CDR3 is TGCGCCAGCAGCTTGTGGGGGACAAGCGAAGAGACCCAGTACTTC.